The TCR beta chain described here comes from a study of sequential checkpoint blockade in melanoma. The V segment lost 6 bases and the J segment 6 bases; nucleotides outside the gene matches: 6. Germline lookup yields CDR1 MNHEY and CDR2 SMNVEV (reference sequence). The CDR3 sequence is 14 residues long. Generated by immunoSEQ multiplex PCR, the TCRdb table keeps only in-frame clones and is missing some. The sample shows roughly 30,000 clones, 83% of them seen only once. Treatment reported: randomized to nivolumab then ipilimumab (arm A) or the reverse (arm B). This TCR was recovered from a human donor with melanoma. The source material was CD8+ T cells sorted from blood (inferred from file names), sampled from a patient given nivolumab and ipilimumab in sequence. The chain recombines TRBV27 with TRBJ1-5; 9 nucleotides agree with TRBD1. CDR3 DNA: TGTGCCAGCAGCGACAGGGGGGGAGGTCAGCCCCAGCATTTT. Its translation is CASSDRGGGQPQHF.